A single sample gave rise to the 19 T cell receptor beta chains below, sequenced in a study of OX40 agonist ivuxolimab in advanced cancers. Produced via immunoSEQ multiplex PCR; TCRdb's table is partial and in-frame only. Of some 85,000 clones detected, 88% appear once; the ten largest clones hold 0.65% to 0.8%. Material: CD4+ or CD8+ T cells sorted from blood, obtained in a trial of the OX40 agonist ivuxolimab. These receptors were collected from an adult with an advanced solid tumor such as melanoma, head and neck, liver or kidney cancer.

This chain uses TRBV4-2 with TRBJ1-2; TRBD1 might be the D (6 bases). V was shortened by 4 bases and J by 6 bases, with 12 bases between the two germline ends. Germline V gene data show CDR1 as LGHNA and CDR2 as YNFKEQ. The CDR3 consists of 13 residues. Written as DNA, the CDR3 is TGTGCCAGCAGCCGGGGGCAGGGTCATGGCTACACCTTC. The encoded protein is CASSRGQGHGYTF.

This rearrangement joins TRBV12-5 to TRBJ2-1; no firm D call. The length of the CDR3 is 15 residues. Germline CDR1 and CDR2: LGHNT and FRNRAP. V was shortened by 5 bases and J by 0 bases, with 11 bases between the two germline ends. For the CDR3, the DNA is TGTGCTAGTGGTGACGCAGCGAGCTCCTACAATGAGCAGTTCTTC. This encodes CASGDAASSYNEQFF.

CDR3 sequence: CASSLDKPPNEQFF. DNA for the CDR3: TGTGCCAGCAGCTTAGATAAACCCCCCAATGAGCAGTTCTTC. This chain joins TRBV11-3 and TRBJ2-1, with D hard to call. Germline-derived CDR1 and CDR2 are SGHNT and YENEEA. V was clipped by 0 bases and J by 6 bases, with 9 bases between them. This CDR3 comprises 14 residues. Full variable domain (outside the CDR3, taken from reference TRBV11-3 and TRBJ2-1): EAGVVQSPRYKIIEKKQPVAFWCNPISGHNTLYWYLQNLGQGPELLIRYENEEAVDDSQLPKDRFSAERLKGVDSTLKIQPAELGDSAVYLCASSLDKPPNEQFFGPGTRLTVL.

The gene calls are TRBV5-1 and TRBJ2-5, with 9 nucleotides matching TRBD2. Trimming removed 3 bases from V and 4 bases from J; junction bases left unmatched: 7. The CDR3 covers 15 residues. Germline V gene sequence: CDR1 SGHRS, CDR2 YFSETQ. The CDR3 DNA follows: TGCGCCAGCAGCTCCTTAGCGGGAGATGGAGAGACCCAGTACTTC. Residues: CASSSLAGDGETQYF.

The rearrangement joins TRBV28 to TRBJ1-2; possible D gene TRBD1, 5 bases. V dropped 4 bases and J dropped 7 bases, with 16 bases sitting between them. Germline V gene sequence: CDR1 MDHEN, CDR2 SYDVKM. The CDR3 sequence is 14 residues long. The CDR3: CASSSGGAPSGYTF. As DNA, the CDR3 is TGTGCCAGCAGTTCAGGTGGGGCTCCTTCTGGCTACACCTTC.

This clone was found many times. The chain employs TRBV5-1 and TRBJ2-1; TRBD2 is a possible D gene (6 bases). The CDR3 spans 16 residues. The germline V gene has CDR1 SGHRS and CDR2 YFSETQ. Trimming cost V 0 bases and J 2 bases, with 12 bases left between them. CDR3 bases: TGCGCCAGCAGCTTGGCCGGGGGTCTGGCCTACAATGAGCAGTTCTTC. Encoded protein: CASSLAGGLAYNEQFF.

The chain carries TRBV27 and TRBJ1-4, with no clear D. CDR3 length: 14 amino acids. Germline CDR1 and CDR2: MNHEY and SMNVEV (reference sequence). V was clipped by 1 base and J by 8 bases, with 11 bases between them. CDR3 in amino acids: CASSLFFKGEKLFF. The CDR3 DNA sequence: TGTGCCAGCAGTTTATTCTTTAAAGGGGAAAAACTGTTTTTT.

The sample holds a few counts of this clone. This chain links TRBV7-9 with TRBJ1-1; TRBD1 matches at 7 bases. This CDR3 has 15 amino acids. Trimming took 5 bases from V and 4 from J; bases not matched to a gene: 10. Germline V gene lookup returns CDR1 SEHNR and CDR2 FQNEAQ (reference sequence). CDR3 DNA sequence: TGTGCCAGCAGCAATCCTCGACAGGGAGCCACTGAAGCTTTCTTT. Its protein is CASSNPRQGATEAFF.

The V gene is TRBV2, the J gene TRBJ1-1, with D perhaps TRBD1 (5 bases). CDR1 SNHLY and CDR2 FYNNEI come from the germline V gene. The CDR3 runs 13 residues. The germline V and J ends were trimmed by 4 bases and 1 base, with 7 bases remaining between them. The CDR3 here is CASSADRNTEAFF. The CDR3 DNA is TGTGCCAGCAGTGCCGACAGGAACACTGAAGCTTTCTTT.

V gene TRBV30 combines with J gene TRBJ2-3, with 8 bases that match TRBD2. The trim removed 5 bases at V and 1 base at J, leaving 17 bases unmatched. Germline V CDR1 and CDR2: GTSNPN, SVGIG (reference sequence). CDR3 length: 18 residues. CDR3: CAWESPRGGLWGTDTQYF. DNA of the CDR3: TGTGCCTGGGAATCCCCCCGGGGGGGGCTATGGGGCACAGATACGCAGTATTTT.

The CDR3 nucleotides read TGTGCCAGCTCACCATCCGAACTTAACTATGGCTACACCTTC. It translates to CASSPSELNYGYTF. The chain joins TRBV18 to TRBJ1-2; D gene unclear. Trimming pared 2 bases from V and 1 base from J, leaving 8 bases between. Germline V gene sequence: CDR1 KGHSH, CDR2 LQKENI. CDR3 length: 14 amino acids. The full variable domain, rest sourced from reference TRBV18 and TRBJ1-2, is NAGVMQNPRHLVRRRGQEARLRCSPMKGHSHVYWYRQLPEEGLKFMVYLQKENIIDESGMPKERFSAEFPKEGPSILRIQQVVRGDSAAYFCASSPSELNYGYTFGSGTRLTVV.

The J gene is TRBJ1-1, the V gene TRBV29-1; perhaps TRBD1 as D (5 bases). Per germline, CDR1 SQVTM and CDR2 ANQGSEA. The CDR3 extends over 13 amino acids. V was pared by 6 bases and J by 3 bases, with 14 bases between. CDR3 residues: CSVGRDLYTEAFF. Written as DNA, the CDR3 is TGCAGCGTCGGACGGGACCTTTACACTGAAGCTTTCTTT.

The chain carries TRBV6-1 and TRBJ2-7; 7 positions match TRBD1. V was clipped by 4 bases and J by 2 bases; unmatched bases: 2. This CDR3 is built from 13 residues. Germline V CDR1 and CDR2: MNHNS, SASEGT. In nucleotides, the CDR3 is TGTGCCAGCAGTGCCGACAGGGCCTACGAGCAGTACTTC. Encoded protein: CASSADRAYEQYF.

The chain employs TRBV20-1 and TRBJ2-3, with unresolved D. Germline lookup yields CDR1 DFQATT and CDR2 SNEGSKA (reference sequence). The CDR3 is 11 residues long. Trimming removed 6 bases from V and 11 bases from J, with 15 bases in between. The CDR3 bases are TGCAGTGCCACCTTAAGGCCGGTGCAGTATTTT. Translation: CSATLRPVQYF.

The chain links TRBV4-1 to TRBJ1-3; 9 positions agree with TRBD1. The V gene's germline CDR1 is MGHRA and CDR2 YSYEKL. With 4 bases clipped from V and 4 bases from J, the junction kept 11 bases outside the gene matches. The CDR3 is 17 amino acids. The CDR3 here is CASSLGQGLRRGNTIYF. Here the CDR3 DNA reads TGCGCCAGCAGCCTCGGACAGGGGCTAAGGAGAGGAAACACCATATATTTT.

V usage is TRBV2 and J usage is TRBJ1-2; the D is unclear. V was trimmed by 0 bases and J by 8 bases, leaving 10 bases between them. Germline V CDR1 and CDR2: SNHLY, FYNNEI. CDR3 size: 13 residues. CDR3 loop: CASSEAGFGGYTF. CDR3 DNA: TGTGCCAGCAGTGAAGCAGGATTCGGGGGCTACACCTTC.

To note about this clone: One end of the junction does not line up with germline, which may come from a read error. Different DNA sequences within this sample yield the same CDR3. The gene calls are TRBV7-6 and TRBJ1-3; the D is unclear. The CDR3 totals 13 residues. In germline, CDR1 is SGHVS, CDR2 FNYEAQ. CDR3 sequence: CASSLGGGNTIYF. The CDR3 nucleotides are TGCGCCAGCAGCTTGGGTGGCGGAAACACCATATATTTT. Together with reference TRBV7-6 and TRBJ1-3, the CDR3 gives the full variable domain: GAGVSQSPRYKVTKRGQDVALRCDPISGHVSLYWYRQALGQGPEFLTYFNYEAQQDKSGLPNDRFSAERPEGSISTLTIQRTEQRDSAMYRCASSLGGGNTIYFGEGSWLTVV.

The chain carries TRBV5-1 and TRBJ2-5; D gene uncertain. The germline CDR1 and CDR2 sequences are SGHRS and YFSETQ. The V and J ends lost 4 bases and 0 bases respectively, with 10 bases between them. This CDR3 spans 14 amino acids. The DNA for the CDR3 is TGCGCCAGCAGCCCGCTTCTCTACCAAGAGACCCAGTACTTC. Protein sequence: CASSPLLYQETQYF.

The chain carries TRBV6-6 and TRBJ1-2; D uncertain. Trimming pared 2 bases from V and 8 bases from J, leaving 12 bases between. Germline V gene sequence: CDR1 MNHNY, CDR2 SVGAGI (reference sequence). This CDR3 spans 13 amino acids. DNA for the CDR3: TGTGCCAGCAGTTACGGCAGCAAGGAAGGCTACACCTTC. As protein: CASSYGSKEGYTF.